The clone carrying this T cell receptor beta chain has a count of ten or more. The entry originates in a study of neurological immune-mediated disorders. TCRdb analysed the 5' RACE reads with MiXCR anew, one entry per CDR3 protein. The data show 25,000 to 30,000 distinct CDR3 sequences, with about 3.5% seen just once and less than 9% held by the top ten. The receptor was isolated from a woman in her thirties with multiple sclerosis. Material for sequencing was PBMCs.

The CDR3 reads CASSQQGYEQYF. DNA of the CDR3: TGCGCCAGCAGCCAACAGGGTTACGAGCAGTACTTC. J is TRBJ2-7 and V is TRBV5-1, with D possibly TRBD1 on 6 matching bases. Trimming shortened V by 4 bases and J by 4 bases, and 9 bases separated the two germline ends. Germline CDR1 and CDR2: SGHRS and YFSETQ. CDR3 length: 12 amino acids.